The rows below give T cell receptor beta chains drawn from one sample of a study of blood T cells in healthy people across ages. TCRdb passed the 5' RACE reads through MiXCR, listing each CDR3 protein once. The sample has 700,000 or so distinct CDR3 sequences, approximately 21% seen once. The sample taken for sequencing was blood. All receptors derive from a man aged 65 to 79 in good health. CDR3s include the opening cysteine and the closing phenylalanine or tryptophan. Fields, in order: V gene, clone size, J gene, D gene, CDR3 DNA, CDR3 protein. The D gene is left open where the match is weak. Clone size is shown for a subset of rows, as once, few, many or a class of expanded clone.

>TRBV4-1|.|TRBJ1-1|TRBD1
TGCGCCAGCAGCCAAGAGCCGGACAGGAGGAACATGAACACTGAAGCTTTCTTT
CASSQEPDRRNMNTEAFF
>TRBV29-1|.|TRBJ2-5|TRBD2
TGCAGCGGTAGCGGGAATGGGGAGACCCAGTACTTC
CSGSGNGETQYF
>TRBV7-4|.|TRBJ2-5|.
TGTGCCAGCAGCTTAGTGGCGGGGACAGAAGAAGAGACCCAGTACTTC
CASSLVAGTEEETQYF
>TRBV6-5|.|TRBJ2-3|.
TGTGCCAGCAGCCTTCAGGGTAATGTTTATACAGATACGCAGTATTTT
CASSLQGNVYTDTQYF
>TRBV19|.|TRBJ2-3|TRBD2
TGTGCCAGTAGTCCCCAGAGCGGGAGCGGTACAGATACGCAGTATTTT
CASSPQSGSGTDTQYF
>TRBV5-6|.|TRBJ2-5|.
TGTGCCAGCAGCTTGGGTAACCGGGGGACCCAGTACTTC
CASSLGNRGTQYF
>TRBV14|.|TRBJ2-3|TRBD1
TGTGCCAGCAGCCTTCGGGACAGCCCCACAGATACGCAGTATTTT
CASSLRDSPTDTQYF
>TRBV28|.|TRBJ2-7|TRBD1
TGTGCCAGCAGTCCGCCCGGGACAGGGGGCTACGAGCAGTACTTC
CASSPPGTGGYEQYF
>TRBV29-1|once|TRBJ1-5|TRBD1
TGCAGCGTTGAGGTAGGGGGCGATCAGCCCCAGCATTTT
CSVEVGGDQPQHF
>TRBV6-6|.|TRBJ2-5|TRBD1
TGTGCCAGCCGACGGCAGGGGGCCCAAGAGACCCAGTACTTC
CASRRQGAQETQYF
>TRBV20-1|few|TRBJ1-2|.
TGCAGTGCTAGAAATGGGCTTGATGGCTACACCTTC
CSARNGLDGYTF
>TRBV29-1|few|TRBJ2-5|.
TGCAGCGTTGAAGATGCCCGGGGCTACCAAGAGACCCAGTACTTC
CSVEDARGYQETQYF
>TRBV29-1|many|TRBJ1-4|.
TGCAGCGTCCAGCCACGTTCGACTAATGAAAAACTGTTTTTT
CSVQPRSTNEKLFF
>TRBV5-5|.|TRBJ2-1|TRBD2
TGTGCCAGCAGCAGGACTAGCGCCAGTCACAATGAGCAGTTCTTC
CASSRTSASHNEQFF
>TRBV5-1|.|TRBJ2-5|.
TGCGCCAGCAGCTTGGCAGTTGGGGGCTACCAAGAGACCCAGTACTTC
CASSLAVGGYQETQYF
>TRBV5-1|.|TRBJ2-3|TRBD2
TGCGCCAGCAGCTGGGGGACTAGCGGGGGCACAGATACGCAGTATTTT
CASSWGTSGGTDTQYF
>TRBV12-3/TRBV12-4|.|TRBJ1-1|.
TGTGCCAGCACCAAACAGGTTTCGAACACTGAAGCTTTCTTT
CASTKQVSNTEAFF
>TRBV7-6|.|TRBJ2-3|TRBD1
TGTGCCAGCAGTTTCGCAGGGGGCTCGGGAGATACGCAGTATTTT
CASSFAGGSGDTQYF
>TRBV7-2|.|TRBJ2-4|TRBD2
TGTGCCAGCAGCCTGGGGGGGAATAGGGGCAAAAACATTCAGTACTTC
CASSLGGNRGKNIQYF
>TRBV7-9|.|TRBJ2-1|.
TGTGCCAGCAGCCTACAGGGTATGGGCTACAATGAGCAGCTCTTC
CASSLQGMGYNEQLF
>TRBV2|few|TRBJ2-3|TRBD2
TGTGCCAGCAGTGTGCGCGGGGGGAGCACAGATACGCAGTATTTT
CASSVRGGSTDTQYF
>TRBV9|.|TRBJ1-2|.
TGTGCCAGCAGCGTGGGAGTGTCGGGGAAAGCTGGCTACACCTTC
CASSVGVSGKAGYTF
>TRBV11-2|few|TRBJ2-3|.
TGTGCCAGCGGGGGGCCCACAGATACGCAGTATTTT
CASGGPTDTQYF
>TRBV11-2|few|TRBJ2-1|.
TGTGCCAGCAGCTTAGACAGACCGAGATACAATGAGCAGTTCTTC
CASSLDRPRYNEQFF